This is a list of T cell receptor beta chains from one sample in a study of T cell responses to AZD1222 COVID-19 vaccine. Assay used: immunoSEQ multiplex PCR; TCRdb lists only in-frame clones, some missing. The sample includes 150,000 to 200,000 clones, about nine tenths of them seen just once. Sequenced here: peripheral blood, sampled on day 0 of MenACWY control vaccination. Receptor source: an adult in good health. Both conserved end residues are trimmed from each CDR3. Fields, in order: CDR3 protein, J gene, V gene.

CDR3: ASRSGQGDTQY; J: TRBJ2-3; V: TRBV28
CDR3: ASSLGSRGWTEAF; J: TRBJ1-1; V: TRBV28
CDR3: ASSLISSGISTDTQY; J: TRBJ2-3; V: TRBV27
CDR3: ASSPPLAGVYNEQF; J: TRBJ2-1; V: TRBV27
CDR3: AIRSGGQAGNTIY; J: TRBJ1-3; V: TRBV10-3
CDR3: ASSLGSLGRGNIQY; J: TRBJ2-4; V: TRBV7-3
CDR3: ASSESRANTEAF; J: TRBJ1-1; V: TRBV2
CDR3: ASSLGGVAWEQY; J: TRBJ2-7; V: TRBV28
CDR3: ASINRNTEAF; J: TRBJ1-1; V: TRBV6-5
CDR3: ATSDAVRQGGDSGELF; J: TRBJ2-2; V: TRBV24-1
CDR3: ASSLGTSGTNEQF; J: TRBJ2-1; V: TRBV9
CDR3: ASSPTPQGYYGYT; J: TRBJ1-2; V: TRBV27
CDR3: ASSGGQGGYEQY; J: TRBJ2-7; V: TRBV9
CDR3: AWSKGNTEAF; J: TRBJ1-1; V: TRBV30
CDR3: ASSGQGTYEQY; J: TRBJ2-7; V: TRBV9
CDR3: ASSTFEGQPQH; J: TRBJ1-5; V: TRBV7-9
CDR3: ASSSGQGSNEQF; J: TRBJ2-1; V: TRBV5-6
CDR3: ASQGAGNTIY; J: TRBJ1-3; V: TRBV28
CDR3: ASSLGTAGEQY; J: TRBJ2-7; V: TRBV27
CDR3: ASDRGRGETQY; J: TRBJ2-5; V: TRBV19
CDR3: ASSSPAGTLYEQY; J: TRBJ2-7; V: TRBV6-5
CDR3: ASSPQGGKGEKLF; J: TRBJ1-4; V: TRBV9
CDR3: AISGPNTEAF; J: TRBJ1-1; V: TRBV10-3
CDR3: ASSQDRGSKNIQY; J: TRBJ2-4; V: TRBV6-2/TRBV6-3
CDR3: ASSLATGNEQY; J: TRBJ2-7; V: TRBV11-3
CDR3: ASSLGAGQPNYGYT; J: TRBJ1-2; V: TRBV5-1
CDR3: ASSSRLAPTVQF; J: TRBJ2-1; V: TRBV11-3
CDR3: ASSLETGNEQF; J: TRBJ2-1; V: TRBV11-1
CDR3: ATGTSGRAGGETQY; J: TRBJ2-5; V: TRBV24-1
CDR3: ASTESGANVLT; J: TRBJ2-6; V: TRBV6-1
CDR3: ASTPLGVGGSGYT; J: TRBJ1-2; V: TRBV4-1
CDR3: ASSLAGGSGANVLT; J: TRBJ2-6; V: TRBV7-6
CDR3: ASSLRQGYNEQY; J: TRBJ2-7; V: TRBV5-1
CDR3: ASSYRARGTDTQY; J: TRBJ2-3; V: TRBV6-2/TRBV6-3
CDR3: ASSLSRTGENIQY; J: TRBJ2-4; V: TRBV7-9
CDR3: ASSFTGTGELF; J: TRBJ2-2; V: TRBV12-3/TRBV12-4
CDR3: ASSYRRTGNTEAF; J: TRBJ1-1; V: TRBV6-5
CDR3: ASTKIGTGGLYGYT; J: TRBJ1-2; V: TRBV28
CDR3: ASSYSTGNYGYT; J: TRBJ1-2; V: TRBV6-5
CDR3: ATSSPLAVYNEQF; J: TRBJ2-1; V: TRBV15
CDR3: ASSRLAGAEQF; J: TRBJ2-1; V: TRBV4-3
CDR3: ASSPNSYGYT; J: TRBJ1-2; V: TRBV6-2/TRBV6-3
CDR3: ASSEFGGIRDYGYT; J: TRBJ1-2; V: TRBV25-1
CDR3: AILGTGNEQF; J: TRBJ2-1; V: TRBV19
CDR3: ASSIGKGGTDTQY; J: TRBJ2-3; V: TRBV19
CDR3: ASSPGFGELF; J: TRBJ2-2; V: TRBV18
CDR3: AWSLGPSGEQY; J: TRBJ2-7; V: TRBV30
CDR3: ASSYTGRRSPLH; J: TRBJ1-6; V: TRBV6-2/TRBV6-3
CDR3: ASSVDGGPYNSPLH; J: TRBJ1-6; V: TRBV9